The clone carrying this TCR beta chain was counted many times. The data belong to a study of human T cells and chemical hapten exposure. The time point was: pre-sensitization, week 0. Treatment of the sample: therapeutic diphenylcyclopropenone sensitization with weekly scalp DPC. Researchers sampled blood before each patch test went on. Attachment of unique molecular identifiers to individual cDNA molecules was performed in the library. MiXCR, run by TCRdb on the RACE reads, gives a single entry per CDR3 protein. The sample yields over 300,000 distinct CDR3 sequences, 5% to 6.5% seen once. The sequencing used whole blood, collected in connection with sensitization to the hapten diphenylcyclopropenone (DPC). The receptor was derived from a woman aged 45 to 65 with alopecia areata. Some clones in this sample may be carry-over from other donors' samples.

The CDR3 region has the DNA TGCAGCGTTGGGATGGGGACTCTTAATGAGCAGTTCTTC. Encoded protein: CSVGMGTLNEQFF. V usage is TRBV29-1 and J usage is TRBJ2-1; a weak D match, TRBD2 (6 bases). The CDR3 loop spans 13 amino acids. Deletions cut 4 bases from V and 7 bases from J, with 14 bases between. The germline V gene has CDR1 SQVTM and CDR2 ANQGSEA.